This TCR beta chain was captured in a study of cytomegalovirus exposure and HLA in healthy donors. About this clone itself: Its antigen is not identified.

Primers: 60 Vbeta forward and 13 Jbeta reverse. Profiling relied on immunoSEQ multiplex PCR, and the TCRdb table lists in-frame clones only, not all of them. The sample consists of around 150,000 clones, about four fifths of them appearing once. Overall study results and limits: Earlier findings revealed that most TCR beta V segments proved productive either about 87% or about 30% of the time. In a later analysis, productive TCRs from donors in an Asian-associated ancestry cluster reportedly carried fewer N-insertions than the cohort mean. The investigators catalogued 150 to 200 TCR beta chains as cytomegalovirus-associated.

Those who donated were healthy bone marrow donors. Germline V gives CDR1 LGHNA, CDR2 YSLEER. V was clipped by 1 base and J by 9 bases, with 16 bases between them. The CDR3 sequence is 14 residues long. This receptor was taken from a woman between 25 and 40 years old in good health and CMV-seropositive. This chain joins TRBV4-3 and TRBJ2-7; possibly TRBD1 for D (6 bases). Sequenced: PBMCs. CDR3 protein: CASSQVVRGVGQYF. CDR3 coding DNA: TGCGCCAGCAGCCAAGTCGTCAGGGGCGTCGGGCAGTACTTC.